This T cell receptor beta chain originates from a study of regulatory T cells in long-lasting Graves disease. Study-level background: Antithyroid drug use was under 3 months in newly diagnosed Graves' patients.

Time point defined: newly diagnosed GD, antithyroid drugs for less than 3 months. PBMC-derived RNA was used for the TCR library. V gave up 3 bases and J gave up 9 bases; unmatched junction bases: 9. The CDR3 is made up of 15 amino acids. Germline CDR1 and CDR2: SNHLY and FYNNEI. Arm-PCR of CDR3 regions with iRepertoire HTBI primers generated TCR beta libraries. TCRdb re-called the multiplex PCR reads with MiXCR, one entry per CDR3 protein. This table has roughly 610,000 distinct CDR3 sequences, about 16% appearing once. The sample also formed part of further work on T cells in Graves' hyperthyroidism and ophthalmopathy.

The gene calls are TRBV2 and TRBJ1-4; 8 bases align to TRBD1. Material: peripheral blood mononuclear cells (PBMCs), obtained at new diagnosis, from a patient treated with antithyroid drugs. The TCR sequence derives from a woman between 25 and 40 years old with Graves disease. CDR3 in DNA: TGTGCCAGCAGTGACTTTTTTCGACAGGGGAAAAAACTGTTTTTT. Amino acid sequence: CASSDFFRQGKKLFF.